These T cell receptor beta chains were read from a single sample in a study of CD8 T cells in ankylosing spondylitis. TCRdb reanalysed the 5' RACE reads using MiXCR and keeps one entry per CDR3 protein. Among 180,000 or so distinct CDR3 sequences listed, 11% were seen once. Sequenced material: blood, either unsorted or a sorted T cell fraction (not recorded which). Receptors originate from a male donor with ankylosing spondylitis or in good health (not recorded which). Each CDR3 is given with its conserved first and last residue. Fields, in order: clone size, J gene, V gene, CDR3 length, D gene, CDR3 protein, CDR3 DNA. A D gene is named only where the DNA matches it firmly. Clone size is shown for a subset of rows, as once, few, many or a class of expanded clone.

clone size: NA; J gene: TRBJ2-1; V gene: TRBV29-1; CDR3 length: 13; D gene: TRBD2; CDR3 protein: CSVGGLAGAEQFF; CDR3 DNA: TGCAGCGTTGGAGGACTAGCGGGAGCAGAGCAGTTCTTC
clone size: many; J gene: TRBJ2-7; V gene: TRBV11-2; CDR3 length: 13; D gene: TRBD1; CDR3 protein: CASSSDRGREEYF; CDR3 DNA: TGTGCCAGCAGCTCGGACAGGGGCAGAGAAGAGTACTTC
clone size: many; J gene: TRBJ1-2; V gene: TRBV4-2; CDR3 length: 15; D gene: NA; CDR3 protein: CASSQDEWGVYGYTF; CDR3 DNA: TGTGCCAGCAGCCAAGATGAATGGGGAGTCTATGGCTACACCTTC
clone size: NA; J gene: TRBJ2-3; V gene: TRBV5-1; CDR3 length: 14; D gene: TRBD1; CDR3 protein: CASSWTGEGDTQYF; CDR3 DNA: TGCGCCAGCAGCTGGACAGGGGAAGGGGATACGCAGTATTTT
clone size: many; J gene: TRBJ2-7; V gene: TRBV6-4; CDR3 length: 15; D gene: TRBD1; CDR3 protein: CASSDSGDSSYEQYF; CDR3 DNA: TGTGCCAGCAGTGACTCCGGGGACAGCTCCTACGAGCAGTACTTC
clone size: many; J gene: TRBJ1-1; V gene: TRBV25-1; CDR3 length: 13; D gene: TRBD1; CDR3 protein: CASSVTGYTEAFF; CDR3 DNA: TGTGCCAGCAGTGTGACAGGGTACACTGAAGCTTTCTTT
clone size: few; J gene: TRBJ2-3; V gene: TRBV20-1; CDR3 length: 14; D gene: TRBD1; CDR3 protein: CSAGGTGYTDTQYF; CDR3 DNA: TGCAGTGCTGGCGGGACAGGATACACAGATACGCAGTATTTT
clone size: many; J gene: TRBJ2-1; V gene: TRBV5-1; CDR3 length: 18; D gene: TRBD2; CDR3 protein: CASSLALAGWGSYNEQFF; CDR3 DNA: TGCGCCAGCAGCTTGGCACTAGCGGGATGGGGCTCCTACAATGAGCAGTTCTTC
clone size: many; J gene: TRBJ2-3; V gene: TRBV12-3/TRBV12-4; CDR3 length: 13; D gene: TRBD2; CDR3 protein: CAGTTSGTDTQYF; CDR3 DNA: TGTGCCGGAACGACTAGCGGTACAGATACGCAGTATTTT
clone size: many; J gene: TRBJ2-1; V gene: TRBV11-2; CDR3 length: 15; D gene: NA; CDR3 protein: CASSLGGHRANEQFF; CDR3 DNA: TGTGCCAGCAGCTTAGGGGGACACAGGGCAAATGAGCAGTTCTTC
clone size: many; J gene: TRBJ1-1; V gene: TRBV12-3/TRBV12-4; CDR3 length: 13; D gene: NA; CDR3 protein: CASERYQNTEAFF; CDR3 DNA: TGTGCCAGCGAGAGGTACCAGAACACTGAAGCTTTCTTT
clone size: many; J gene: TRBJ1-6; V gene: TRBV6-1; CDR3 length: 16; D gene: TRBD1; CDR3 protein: CASSLMTGVHNSPLHF; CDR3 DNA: TGTGCCAGCAGTCTGATGACAGGGGTACATAATTCACCCCTCCACTTT
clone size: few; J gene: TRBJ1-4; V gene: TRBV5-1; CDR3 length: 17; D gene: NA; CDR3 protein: CASSTGGWGGTNEKLFF; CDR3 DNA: TGCGCCAGCTCCACCGGGGGTTGGGGCGGGACTAATGAAAAACTGTTTTTT
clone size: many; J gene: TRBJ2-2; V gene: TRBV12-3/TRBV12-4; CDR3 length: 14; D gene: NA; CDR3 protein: CASHLQAITGELFF; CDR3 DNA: TGTGCCAGCCACCTCCAAGCCATCACCGGGGAGCTGTTTTTT
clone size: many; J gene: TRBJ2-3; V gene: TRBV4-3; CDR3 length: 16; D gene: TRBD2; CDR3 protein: CASSQDGGGRPDTQYF; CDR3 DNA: TGCGCCAGCAGCCAGGACGGGGGGGGGCGCCCAGATACGCAGTATTTT
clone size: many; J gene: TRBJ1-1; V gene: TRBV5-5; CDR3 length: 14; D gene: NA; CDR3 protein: CASSPSRASTEAFF; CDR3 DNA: TGTGCCAGCAGCCCCAGCAGGGCCTCCACTGAAGCTTTCTTT
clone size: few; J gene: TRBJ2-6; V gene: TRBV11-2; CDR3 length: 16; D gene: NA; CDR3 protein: CASSEVQAIGANVLTF; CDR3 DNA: TGTGCCAGCAGCGAGGTACAGGCCATTGGGGCCAACGTCCTGACTTTC
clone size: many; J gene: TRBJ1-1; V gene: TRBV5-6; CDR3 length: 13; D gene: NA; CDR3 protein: CASSSGPWGQAFF; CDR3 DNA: TGTGCCAGCAGCTCCGGACCGTGGGGGCAAGCTTTCTTT
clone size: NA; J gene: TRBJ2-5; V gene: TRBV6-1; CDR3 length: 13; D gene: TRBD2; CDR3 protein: CASSDGLAGTQYF; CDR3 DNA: TGTGCCAGCAGTGACGGACTAGCGGGGACCCAGTACTTC
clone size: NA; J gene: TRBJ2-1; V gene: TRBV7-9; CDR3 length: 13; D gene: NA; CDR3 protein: CASSLEGKEKQFF; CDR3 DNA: TGTGCCAGCAGCTTAGAAGGGAAGGAAAAGCAGTTCTTC
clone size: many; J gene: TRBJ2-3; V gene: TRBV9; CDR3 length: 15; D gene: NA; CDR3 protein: CASSLGGKGTDTQYF; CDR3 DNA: TGTGCCAGCAGCCTTGGCGGAAAGGGCACAGATACGCAGTATTTT
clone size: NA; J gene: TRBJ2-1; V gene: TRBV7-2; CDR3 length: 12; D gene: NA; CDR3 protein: CASSYNPNEQFF; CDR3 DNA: TGTGCCAGCAGCTATAACCCCAATGAGCAGTTCTTC
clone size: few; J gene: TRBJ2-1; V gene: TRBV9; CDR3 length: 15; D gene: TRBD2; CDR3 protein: CASSVVAGGPNEQFF; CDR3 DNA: TGTGCCAGCAGCGTAGTAGCGGGGGGCCCCAATGAGCAGTTCTTC
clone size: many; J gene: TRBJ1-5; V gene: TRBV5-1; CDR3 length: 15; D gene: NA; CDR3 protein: CASSPEGVHNQPQHF; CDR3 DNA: TGCGCCAGCAGCCCGGAGGGGGTACACAATCAGCCCCAGCATTTT
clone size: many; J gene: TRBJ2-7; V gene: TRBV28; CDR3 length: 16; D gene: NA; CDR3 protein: CASRGAEGEASYEQYF; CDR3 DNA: TGTGCCAGCAGGGGGGCCGAGGGGGAGGCCTCCTACGAGCAGTACTTC
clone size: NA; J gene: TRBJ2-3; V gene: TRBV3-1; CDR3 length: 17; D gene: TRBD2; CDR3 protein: CASSQDISGISTDTQYF; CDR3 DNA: TGTGCCAGCAGCCAAGATATAAGCGGGATTAGCACAGATACGCAGTATTTT
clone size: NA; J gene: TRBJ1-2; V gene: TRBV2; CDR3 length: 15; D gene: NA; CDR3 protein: CASSEEENLLRGYTF; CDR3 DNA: TGTGCCAGCAGTGAAGAGGAGAACCTCCTAAGAGGCTACACCTTC
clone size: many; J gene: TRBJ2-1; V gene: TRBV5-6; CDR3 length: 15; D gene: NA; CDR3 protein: CASSFGLPGLDEQFF; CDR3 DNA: TGTGCCAGCAGCTTCGGACTCCCTGGTTTGGATGAGCAGTTCTTC
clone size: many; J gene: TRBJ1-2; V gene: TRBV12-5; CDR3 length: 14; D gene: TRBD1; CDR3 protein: CASGGTGRDYGYTF; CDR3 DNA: TGTGCTAGTGGAGGGACAGGGCGGGACTATGGCTACACCTTC
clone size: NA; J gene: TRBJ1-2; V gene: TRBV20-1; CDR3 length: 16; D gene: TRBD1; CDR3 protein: CSAHGQAESWNYGYTF; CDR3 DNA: TGCAGTGCCCATGGACAGGCTGAGTCATGGAACTATGGCTACACCTTC
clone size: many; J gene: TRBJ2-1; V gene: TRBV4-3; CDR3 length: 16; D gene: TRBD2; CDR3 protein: CASSPGGSGGLNEQFF; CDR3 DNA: TGCGCCAGCAGCCCTGGGGGCAGCGGGGGCTTGAATGAGCAGTTCTTC
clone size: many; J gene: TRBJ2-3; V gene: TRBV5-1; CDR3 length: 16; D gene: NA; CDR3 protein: CASSNPKDQGTDTQYF; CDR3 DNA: TGCGCCAGCAGCAACCCTAAGGACCAGGGGACAGATACGCAGTATTTT
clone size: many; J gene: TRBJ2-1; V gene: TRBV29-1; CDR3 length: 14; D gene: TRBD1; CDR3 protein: CSVGGRGHYNEQFF; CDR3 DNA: TGCAGCGTTGGGGGCAGGGGGCACTACAATGAGCAGTTCTTC
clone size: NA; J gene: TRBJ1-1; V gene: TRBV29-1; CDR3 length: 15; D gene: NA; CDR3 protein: CSVPKAGIANTEAFF; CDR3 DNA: TGCAGCGTCCCGAAAGCGGGCATAGCGAACACTGAAGCTTTCTTT
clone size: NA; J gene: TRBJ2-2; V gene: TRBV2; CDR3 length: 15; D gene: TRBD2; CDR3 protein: CASSERTSATGELFF; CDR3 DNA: TGTGCCAGCAGTGAAAGGACTAGCGCCACCGGGGAGCTGTTTTTT
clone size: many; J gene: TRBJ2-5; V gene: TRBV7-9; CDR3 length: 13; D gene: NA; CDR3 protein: CASSLLGQETQYF; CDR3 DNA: TGTGCCAGCAGCTTATTAGGCCAAGAGACCCAGTACTTC
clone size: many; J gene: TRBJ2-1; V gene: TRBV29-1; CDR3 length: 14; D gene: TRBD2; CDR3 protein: CSVDPIVAGVEQFF; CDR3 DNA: TGCAGCGTTGACCCGATAGTAGCGGGGGTCGAGCAGTTCTTC
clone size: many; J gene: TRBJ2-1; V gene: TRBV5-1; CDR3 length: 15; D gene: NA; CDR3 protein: CASSLNTATNNEQFF; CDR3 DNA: TGCGCCAGCAGCTTGAACACAGCAACTAACAATGAGCAGTTCTTC
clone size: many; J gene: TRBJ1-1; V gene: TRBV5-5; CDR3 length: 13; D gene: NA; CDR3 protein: CASSLIDETEAFF; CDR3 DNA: TGTGCCAGCAGCTTAATCGACGAAACTGAAGCTTTCTTT
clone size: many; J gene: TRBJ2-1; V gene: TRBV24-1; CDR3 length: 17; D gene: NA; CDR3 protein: CATSDFIQGGGNNEQFF; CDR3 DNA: TGTGCCACCAGTGATTTTATACAGGGTGGGGGTAACAATGAGCAGTTCTTC
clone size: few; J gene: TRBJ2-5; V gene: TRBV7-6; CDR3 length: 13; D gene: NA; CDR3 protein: CASGAARVETQYF; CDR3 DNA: TGTGCCAGCGGCGCGGCCAGGGTTGAGACCCAGTACTTC
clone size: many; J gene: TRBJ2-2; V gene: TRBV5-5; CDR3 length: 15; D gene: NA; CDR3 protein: CASSLGAPNTGELFF; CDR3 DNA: TGTGCCAGCAGCTTAGGGGCCCCGAACACCGGGGAGCTGTTTTTT
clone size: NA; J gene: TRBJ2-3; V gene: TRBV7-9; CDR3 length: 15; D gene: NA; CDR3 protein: CASSLGPTWTDTQYF; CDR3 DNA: TGTGCCAGCAGCTTAGGACCTACTTGGACAGATACGCAGTATTTT